A single T cell receptor beta chain is shown here with its context. This sample was included in a study of blood T cell repertoires in COVID-19. Study background: PBMCs, B-cell-depleted T cells, or T cells provided the cDNA or gDNA that made up the material.

This CDR3 is 13 amino acids long. The V end lost 7 bases, the J end lost 5 bases, and 14 bases lay between the germline ends. Germline CDR1 reads SNHLY; CDR2 reads FYNNEI. Two negative PCRs, clearance, or symptom resolution had been documented for recovered Cohort 3 donors. This table comes from immunoSEQ multiplex PCR, and its TCRdb copy is limited to in-frame clones, with some not included. The profile shows around 300,000 clones, about 90% of them singletons. Sequenced input: PBMCs or T cells enriched from blood (not recorded which). The sequence was collected from a woman aged 60-70 years who had recovered from COVID-19. This chain connects TRBV2 to TRBJ1-1; D is unclear. As DNA, the CDR3 is TGTGCCAGCAACGTTGGGGAGATGACTGAAGCTTTCTTT. It specifies CASNVGEMTEAFF. Full variable domain (remainder filled in from reference TRBV2 and TRBJ1-1): EPEVTQTPSHQVTQMGQEVILRCVPISNHLYFYWYRQILGQKVEFLVSFYNNEISEKSEIFDDQFSVERPDGSNFTLKIRSTKLEDSAMYFCASNVGEMTEAFFGQGTRLTVV.